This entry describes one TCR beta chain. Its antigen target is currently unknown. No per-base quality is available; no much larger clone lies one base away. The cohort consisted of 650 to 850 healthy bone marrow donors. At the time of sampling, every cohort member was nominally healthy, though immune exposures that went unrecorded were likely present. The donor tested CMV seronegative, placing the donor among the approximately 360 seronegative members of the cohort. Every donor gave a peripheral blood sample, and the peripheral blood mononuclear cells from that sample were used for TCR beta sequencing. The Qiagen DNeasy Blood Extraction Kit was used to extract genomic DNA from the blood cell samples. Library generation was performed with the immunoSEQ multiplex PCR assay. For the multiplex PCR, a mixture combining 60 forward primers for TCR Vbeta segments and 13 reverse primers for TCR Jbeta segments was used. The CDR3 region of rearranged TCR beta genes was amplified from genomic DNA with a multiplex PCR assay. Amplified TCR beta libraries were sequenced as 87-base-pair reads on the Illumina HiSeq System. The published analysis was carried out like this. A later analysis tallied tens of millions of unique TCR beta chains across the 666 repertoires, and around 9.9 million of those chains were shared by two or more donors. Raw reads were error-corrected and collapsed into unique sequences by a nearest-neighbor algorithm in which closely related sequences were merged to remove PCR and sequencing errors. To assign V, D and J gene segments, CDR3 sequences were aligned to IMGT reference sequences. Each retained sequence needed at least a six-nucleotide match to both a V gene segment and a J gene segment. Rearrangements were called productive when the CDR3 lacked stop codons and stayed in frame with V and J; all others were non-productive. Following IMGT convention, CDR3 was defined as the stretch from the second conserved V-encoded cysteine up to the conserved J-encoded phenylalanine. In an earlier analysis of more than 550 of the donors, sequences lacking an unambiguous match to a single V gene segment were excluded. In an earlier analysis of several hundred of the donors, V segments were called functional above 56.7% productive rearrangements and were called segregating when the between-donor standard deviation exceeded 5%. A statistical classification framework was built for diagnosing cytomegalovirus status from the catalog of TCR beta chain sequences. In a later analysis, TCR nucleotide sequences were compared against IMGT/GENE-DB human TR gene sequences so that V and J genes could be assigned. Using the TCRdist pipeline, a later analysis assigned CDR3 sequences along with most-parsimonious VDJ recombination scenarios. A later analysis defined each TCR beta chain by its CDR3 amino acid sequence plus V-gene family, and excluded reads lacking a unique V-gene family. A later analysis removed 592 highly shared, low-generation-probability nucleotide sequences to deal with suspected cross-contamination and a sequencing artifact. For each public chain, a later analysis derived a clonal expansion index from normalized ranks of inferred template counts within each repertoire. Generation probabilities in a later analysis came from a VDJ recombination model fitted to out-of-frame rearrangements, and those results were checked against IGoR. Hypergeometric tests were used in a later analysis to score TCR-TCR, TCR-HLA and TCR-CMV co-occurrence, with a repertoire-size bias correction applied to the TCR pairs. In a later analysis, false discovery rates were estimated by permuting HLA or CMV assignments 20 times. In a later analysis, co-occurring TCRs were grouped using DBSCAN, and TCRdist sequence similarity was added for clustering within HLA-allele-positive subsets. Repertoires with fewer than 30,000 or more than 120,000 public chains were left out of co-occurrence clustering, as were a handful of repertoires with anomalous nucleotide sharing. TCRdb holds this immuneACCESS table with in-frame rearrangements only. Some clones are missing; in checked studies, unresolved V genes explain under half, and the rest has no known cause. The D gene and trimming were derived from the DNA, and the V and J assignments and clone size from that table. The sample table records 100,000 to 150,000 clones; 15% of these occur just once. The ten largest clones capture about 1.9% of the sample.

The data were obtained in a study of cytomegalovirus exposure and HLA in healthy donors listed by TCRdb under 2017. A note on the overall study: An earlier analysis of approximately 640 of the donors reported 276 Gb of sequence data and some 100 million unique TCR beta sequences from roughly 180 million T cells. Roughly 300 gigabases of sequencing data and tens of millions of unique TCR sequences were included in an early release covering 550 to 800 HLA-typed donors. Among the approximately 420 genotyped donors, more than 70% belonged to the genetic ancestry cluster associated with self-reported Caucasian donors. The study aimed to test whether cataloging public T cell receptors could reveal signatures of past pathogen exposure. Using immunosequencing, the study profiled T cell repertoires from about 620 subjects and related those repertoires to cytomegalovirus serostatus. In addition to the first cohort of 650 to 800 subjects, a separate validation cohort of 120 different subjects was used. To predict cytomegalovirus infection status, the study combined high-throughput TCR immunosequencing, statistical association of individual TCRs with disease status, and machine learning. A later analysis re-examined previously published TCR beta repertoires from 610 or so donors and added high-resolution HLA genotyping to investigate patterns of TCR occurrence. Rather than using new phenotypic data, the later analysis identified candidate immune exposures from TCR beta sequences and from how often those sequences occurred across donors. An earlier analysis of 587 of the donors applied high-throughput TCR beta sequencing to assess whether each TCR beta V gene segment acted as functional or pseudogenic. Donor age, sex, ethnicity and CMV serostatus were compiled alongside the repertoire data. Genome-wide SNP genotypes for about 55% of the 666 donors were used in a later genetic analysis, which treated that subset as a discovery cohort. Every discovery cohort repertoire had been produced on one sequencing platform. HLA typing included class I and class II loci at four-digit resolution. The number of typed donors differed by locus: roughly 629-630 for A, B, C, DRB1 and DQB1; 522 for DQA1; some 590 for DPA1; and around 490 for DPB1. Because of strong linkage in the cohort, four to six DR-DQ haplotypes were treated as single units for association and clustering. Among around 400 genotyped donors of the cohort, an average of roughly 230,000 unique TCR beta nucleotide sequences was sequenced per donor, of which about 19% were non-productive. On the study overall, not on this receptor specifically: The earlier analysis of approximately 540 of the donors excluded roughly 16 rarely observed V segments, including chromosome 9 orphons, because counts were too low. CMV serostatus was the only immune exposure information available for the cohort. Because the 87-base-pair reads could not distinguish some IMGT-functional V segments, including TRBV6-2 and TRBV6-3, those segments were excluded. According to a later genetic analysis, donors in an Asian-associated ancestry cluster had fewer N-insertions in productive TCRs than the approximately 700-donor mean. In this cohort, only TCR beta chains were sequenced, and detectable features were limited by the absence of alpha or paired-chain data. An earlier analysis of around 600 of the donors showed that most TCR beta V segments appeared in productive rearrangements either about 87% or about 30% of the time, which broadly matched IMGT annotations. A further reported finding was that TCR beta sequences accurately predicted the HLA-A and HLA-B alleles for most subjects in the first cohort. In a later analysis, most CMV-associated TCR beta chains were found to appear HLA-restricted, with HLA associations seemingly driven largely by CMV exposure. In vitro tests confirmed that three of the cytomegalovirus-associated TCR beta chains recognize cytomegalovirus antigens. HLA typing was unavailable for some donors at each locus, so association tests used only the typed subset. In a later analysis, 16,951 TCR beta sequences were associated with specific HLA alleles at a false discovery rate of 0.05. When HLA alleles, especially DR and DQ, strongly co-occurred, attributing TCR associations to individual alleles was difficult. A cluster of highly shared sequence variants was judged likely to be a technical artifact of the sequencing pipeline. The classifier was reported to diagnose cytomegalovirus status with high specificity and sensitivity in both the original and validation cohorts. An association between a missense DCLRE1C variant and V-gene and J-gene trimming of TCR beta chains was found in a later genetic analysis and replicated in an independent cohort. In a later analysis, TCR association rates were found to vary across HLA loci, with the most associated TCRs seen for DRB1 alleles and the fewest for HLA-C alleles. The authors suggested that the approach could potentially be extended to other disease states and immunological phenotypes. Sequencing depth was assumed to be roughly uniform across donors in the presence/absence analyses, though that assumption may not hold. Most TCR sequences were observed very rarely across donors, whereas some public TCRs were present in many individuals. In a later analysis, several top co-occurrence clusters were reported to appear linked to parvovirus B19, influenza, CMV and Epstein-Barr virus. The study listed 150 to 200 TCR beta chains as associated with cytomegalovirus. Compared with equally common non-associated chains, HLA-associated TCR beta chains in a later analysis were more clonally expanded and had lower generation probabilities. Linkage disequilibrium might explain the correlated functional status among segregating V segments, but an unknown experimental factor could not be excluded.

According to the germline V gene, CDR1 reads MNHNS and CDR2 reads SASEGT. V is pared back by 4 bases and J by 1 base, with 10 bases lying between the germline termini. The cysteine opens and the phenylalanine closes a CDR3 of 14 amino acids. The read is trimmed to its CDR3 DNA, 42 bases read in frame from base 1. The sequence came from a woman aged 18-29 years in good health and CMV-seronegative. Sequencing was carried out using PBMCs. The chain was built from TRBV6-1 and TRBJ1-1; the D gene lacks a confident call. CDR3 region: CASSGRVTNTEAFF. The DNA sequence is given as TGTGCCAGCAGTGGGAGGGTCACGAACACTGAAGCTTTCTTT.